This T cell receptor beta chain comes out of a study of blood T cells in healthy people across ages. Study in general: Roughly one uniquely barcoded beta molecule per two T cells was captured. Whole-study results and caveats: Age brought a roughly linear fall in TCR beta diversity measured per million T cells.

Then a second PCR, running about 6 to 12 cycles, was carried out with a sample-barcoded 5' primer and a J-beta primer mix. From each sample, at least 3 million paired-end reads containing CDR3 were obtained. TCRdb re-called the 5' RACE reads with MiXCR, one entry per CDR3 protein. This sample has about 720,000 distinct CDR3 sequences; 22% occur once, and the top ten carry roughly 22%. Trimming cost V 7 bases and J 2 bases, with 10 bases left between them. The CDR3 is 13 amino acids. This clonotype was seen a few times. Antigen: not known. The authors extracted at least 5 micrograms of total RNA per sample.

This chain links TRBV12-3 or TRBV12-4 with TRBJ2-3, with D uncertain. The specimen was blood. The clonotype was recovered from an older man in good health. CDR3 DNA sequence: TGTGCCAGCATCCTGTTTCCCACAGATACGCAGTATTTT. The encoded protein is CASILFPTDTQYF.